This T cell receptor beta chain came from a study of blood T cell repertoires in COVID-19. Study context: PBMCs, B-cell-depleted T cells, or T cells provided the cDNA or gDNA that made up the material.

V was cut by 5 bases and J by 8 bases, with 12 bases left in between. Germline V CDR1 and CDR2: SGHNT, YENEEA. There are 13 residues in the CDR3. Here immunoSEQ multiplex PCR was the method, and the copy in TCRdb shows in-frame clones only, minus some. The sample holds about 150,000 clones, roughly 84% seen once. The cohort comprised adults aged about 18 to 100 years residing in approximately 22 US areas. Participants' own reports of clinical history determined their cohort assignment. The chain combines TRBV11-3 with TRBJ2-2; D perhaps matches TRBD2 (5 bases). Source material: PBMCs or T cells enriched from blood (not recorded which). The source is an older man who had been exposed to COVID-19. CDR3 amino acids: CASSPRRGGELFF. Written as DNA, the CDR3 is TGTGCCAGCAGCCCCAGGCGAGGGGGGGAGCTGTTTTTT.